The sequence of this TCR beta chain was determined in a study of cytomegalovirus exposure and HLA in healthy donors. Study-wide results and limits: The authors listed approximately 160 TCR beta chains as cytomegalovirus-associated. One later analysis reportedly identified an Asian-associated ancestry cluster that showed fewer N-insertions than the approximately 700-donor mean. Previous analysis showed most TCR beta V segments were productive about 90% or about 30% of the time.

The study ran its PCR with 60 Vbeta and 13 Jbeta primers. Method: immunoSEQ multiplex PCR; TCRdb's copy keeps in-frame clones and lacks some. The sample consists of 150,000 to 200,000 clones, roughly 80% of them appearing once. Regarding this clone: What it binds is unknown.

In germline, CDR1 is MGHRA, CDR2 YSYEKL. V shed 4 bases and J shed 6 bases, with 13 bases lying between them. This CDR3 spans 14 amino acids. Donors showed nominal health when sampled, although they likely had unrecorded immune exposures. The chain employs TRBV4-1 and TRBJ1-5; D is unresolved. The sample comprised PBMCs. This TCR was sampled from a girl aged 2-15 years in good health and CMV-seropositive. The CDR3 sequence: CASSLREGTQPQHF. The CDR3 coding sequence is TGCGCCAGCAGCCTCCGTGAGGGTACTCAGCCCCAGCATTTT.